This T cell receptor beta chain was recorded in a study of Ad26.COV2.S vaccination and SARS-CoV-2 variants. As for the study in general: The donor belonged to the COV1001 Ad26.COV2.S trial arm.

The sample's treatment: about 20 received Ad26.COV2.S at low or high dose, single or two shots; a few received placebo; per-sample allocation not given. At day 63 after the first vaccine or placebo injection, samples were drawn. Study-wide results and caveats: After vaccination, reports described spike-specific CD8+ and CD4+ T cell responses as showing substantial breadth.

Sequencing was performed with immunoSEQ multiplex PCR; in TCRdb, only in-frame clones are kept and a portion is missing. The data show approximately 460,000 clones, 80% to 90% seen once. This clone has only a few counts. Its target is not known. The CDR3 loop spans 13 amino acids. Germline V gene sequence: CDR1 SGHVS, CDR2 FQNEAQ. V was clipped by 5 bases and J by 4 bases, with 11 bases between them. This clonotype was obtained from a person aged 18-60 years who received the Ad26.COV2.S COVID-19 vaccine or a placebo. The specimen was peripheral blood, collected in a trial of Ad26.COV2.S vaccine versus placebo. The gene calls are TRBV7-8 and TRBJ1-2, with D uncertain. Here the CDR3 DNA reads TGTGCCAGCAGCCTAGGACCGGTCTATGGCTACACCTTC. Translating gives CASSLGPVYGYTF.